This T cell receptor (beta chain) came from a study of CD8 T cells in ankylosing spondylitis. As regards this clonotype: The target antigen is unknown.

Broader study findings: There was a TCR beta motif, made of several highly homologous variants, that appeared characteristic of ankylosing spondylitis blood. Reportedly, disease-linked clones are significantly enriched in ankylosing spondylitis patients' matched synovial fluid.

The CDR3 is 14 amino acids. The germline gives CDR1 MNHNS, CDR2 SASEGT. V dropped 6 bases and J dropped 5 bases, with 14 bases sitting between them. One entry per CDR3 protein, called by TCRdb with MiXCR from the 5' RACE reads. The table lists roughly 700,000 distinct CDR3 sequences, over 15% of them singletons. The chain combines TRBV6-1 with TRBJ1-5, with D perhaps TRBD1 (5 bases). This TCR derives from a male donor with ankylosing spondylitis. Sequencing was done on a sample of blood, either unsorted or a sorted T cell fraction (not recorded which). CDR3 region: CASRHRTRDQPQHF. CDR3 DNA sequence: TGTGCCAGCAGACACCGGACACGGGATCAGCCCCAGCATTTT.